This T cell receptor (beta chain) was profiled in a study of cytomegalovirus exposure and HLA in healthy donors (dated by TCRdb to 2017 to 2019). With respect to the entire study: An earlier analysis of fewer than 750 of the donors reported about 260 Gb of sequence data and 117 million unique TCR beta sequences obtained from about 200 million T cells. An early release that covered roughly 600 HLA-typed donors contained 250 to 350 gigabases of sequencing data and approximately 85 million unique TCR sequences. The T cell repertoires of 666 subjects were profiled by immunosequencing and related to cytomegalovirus serostatus. Of the 350 to 450 genotyped donors, over 70% fell in the genetic ancestry cluster associated with self-reported Caucasian donors. Rather than drawing on any new phenotypic data, the later analysis identified candidate immune exposures from TCR beta sequences and the way those sequences occurred across donors. Alongside the repertoire data, information on donor age, sex, ethnicity and CMV serostatus was compiled. The number of typed donors differed by locus: roughly 629-640 for A, B, C, DRB1 and DQB1; some 540 for DQA1; approximately 600 for DPA1; and about 470 for DPB1. Both class I and class II loci were covered by HLA typing, at four-digit resolution. All discovery cohort repertoires had been generated on a single sequencing platform. To predict cytomegalovirus infection status, the study brought together high-throughput TCR immunosequencing, statistical association of individual TCRs with disease status, and machine learning. A later analysis re-analyzed previously published TCR beta repertoires from approximately 700 donors and added high-resolution HLA genotyping to study TCR occurrence patterns. In a later genetic analysis, genome-wide SNP genotypes for about three fifths of the roughly 670 donors were used, and that subset was treated as a discovery cohort. An earlier analysis of several hundred of the donors applied high-throughput TCR beta sequencing to assess whether each TCR beta V gene segment acted as functional or pseudogenic. A separate validation cohort of 100 to 150 different subjects was used in addition to the approximately 700-subject first cohort. Because of strong linkage in the cohort, roughly five DR-DQ haplotypes were treated as single units for association and clustering. Across 300 to 500 genotyped donors of the cohort, an average of about 250,000 unique TCR beta nucleotide sequences per donor were sequenced, and approximately 19% of those sequences were non-productive. The aim of the study was to test whether cataloging public T cell receptors could identify signatures of past pathogen exposure. Broader findings and caveats from the paper: This cohort had only TCR beta chains sequenced, and the lack of alpha or paired-chain data limited which features could be detected. Assigning TCR associations to individual alleles was difficult when HLA alleles, especially DR and DQ, strongly co-occurred. The sequencing pipeline was judged likely to have produced a cluster of highly shared sequence variants as a technical artifact. A later analysis found that TCR association rates varied across HLA loci, with DRB1 alleles showing the most associated TCRs and HLA-C alleles the fewest. Three of the identified cytomegalovirus-associated TCR beta chains were confirmed in vitro to be specific for cytomegalovirus antigens. In the study, approximately 160 TCR beta chains were listed as associated with cytomegalovirus. A further reported finding was that TCR beta sequences accurately predicted the HLA-A and HLA-B alleles for most subjects in the first cohort. Because HLA typing was unavailable for some donors at each locus, only the typed subset was used in association tests. Broadly in line with IMGT annotations, most TCR beta V segments showed up in productive rearrangements about 87% or about 30% of the time in an earlier analysis of several hundred of the donors. Immune exposure information for the cohort was limited to CMV serostatus. The authors suggested that the approach could potentially be extended to other disease states and immunological phenotypes. At a false discovery rate of 0.05, a later analysis linked around 17,000 TCR beta sequences to specific HLA alleles. Because counts were too low, some 17 rarely observed V segments, including chromosome 9 orphons, were left out of the earlier analysis of over 550 of the donors. In both the original and validation cohorts, the classifier was reported to diagnose cytomegalovirus status with high specificity and sensitivity. Presence/absence analyses assumed roughly uniform sequencing depth across donors, an assumption that may not hold. Correlated functional status among segregating V segments might be attributable to linkage disequilibrium, but an unknown experimental factor could not be ruled out. In a later genetic analysis, a missense DCLRE1C variant was associated with V-gene and J-gene trimming of TCR beta chains, and the association was replicated in an independent cohort. In a later analysis, several top co-occurrence clusters were reported to appear linked to parvovirus B19, influenza, CMV and Epstein-Barr virus. According to a later genetic analysis, donors in an Asian-associated ancestry cluster had fewer N-insertions in productive TCRs than the roughly 660-donor mean. According to a later analysis, most CMV-associated TCR beta chains appeared to be HLA-restricted, and the HLA associations seemed to be driven largely by CMV exposure. In a later analysis, HLA-associated TCR beta chains were found to be more clonally expanded and to have lower generation probabilities than equally common non-associated chains. While some public TCRs were present in many individuals, most TCR sequences turned up only very rarely across donors.

Concerning this clone itself: This receptor's antigen is unknown. No clone much larger than this one lies a single base away; base qualities are absent.

The cohort comprised several hundred healthy bone marrow donors. Cohort members were all nominally healthy when sampled, although unrecorded immune exposures were likely present. The donor tested CMV seropositive and was one of the 289 seropositive cohort members. A peripheral blood sample was provided by each donor, and peripheral blood mononuclear cells were used for TCR beta sequencing. Genomic DNA extraction from the blood cell samples was performed with the Qiagen DNeasy Blood Extraction Kit. The library was made by the immunoSEQ multiplex PCR assay. For the multiplex PCR, a mixture combining 60 forward primers for TCR Vbeta segments and 13 reverse primers for TCR Jbeta segments was used. The CDR3 region of rearranged TCR beta genes was amplified from genomic DNA by a multiplex PCR assay. The amplified TCR beta libraries were sequenced on the Illumina HiSeq System as 87-base-pair reads. The original pipeline was this. A later analysis tallied 75 million to 85 million unique TCR beta chains across the 666 repertoires, and approximately 12 million of those chains were shared by two or more donors. To remove PCR and sequencing errors, raw reads were error-corrected and collapsed into unique sequences using a nearest-neighbor algorithm that merged closely related sequences. To assign V, D and J gene segments, CDR3 sequences were aligned to IMGT reference sequences. For a sequence to be retained, at least a six-nucleotide match to both a V gene segment and a J gene segment was required. Rearrangements were classified as productive when the CDR3 lacked stop codons and remained in frame with V and J, and all other rearrangements were classified as non-productive. CDR3 was defined by IMGT convention, running from the second conserved V-encoded cysteine to the conserved J-encoded phenylalanine. The earlier analysis of 587 of the donors excluded any sequence lacking an unambiguous match to a single V gene segment. An earlier analysis of several hundred of the donors called V segments functional above 56.7% productive rearrangements and segregating when the between-donor standard deviation exceeded 5%. To diagnose cytomegalovirus status from the catalog of TCR beta chain sequences, a statistical classification framework was built. A later analysis assigned V and J genes by comparing TCR nucleotide sequences with IMGT/GENE-DB human TR gene sequences. A later analysis assigned CDR3 sequences and most-parsimonious VDJ recombination scenarios with the TCRdist pipeline. A later analysis defined each TCR beta chain by its CDR3 amino acid sequence plus V-gene family, and excluded reads lacking a unique V-gene family. To address suspected cross-contamination and a sequencing artifact, a later analysis removed roughly 640 highly shared, low-generation-probability nucleotide sequences. In a later analysis, a clonal expansion index for each public chain was calculated from normalized within-repertoire ranks of inferred template counts. In a later analysis, generation probabilities were computed using a VDJ recombination model fitted to out-of-frame rearrangements, and the results were checked against IGoR. In a later analysis, TCR-TCR, TCR-HLA and TCR-CMV co-occurrence was scored with hypergeometric tests, and a repertoire-size bias correction was applied to TCR pairs. False discovery rates were estimated in a later analysis by permuting HLA or CMV assignments 20 times. In a later analysis, co-occurring TCRs were grouped using DBSCAN, with TCRdist sequence similarity added in when clustering inside HLA-allele-positive subsets. Repertoires with fewer than 30,000 or more than 120,000 public chains were left out of co-occurrence clustering, as were five repertoires with anomalous nucleotide sharing. TCRdb obtained this table from immuneACCESS and retained in-frame rearrangements with V and J assigned. These tables miss some clones; where compared with another copy, unresolved V genes account for less than half of the shortfall, and the remainder is unexplained. Clone size and the V and J calls come from that table; the DNA yielded D and trimming. The sample yields approximately 190,000 clones; 82% were counted once. The top ten clonotypes cover 5.5% to 7.5% of the sample.

The origin of this receptor is a woman aged 50 to 65 in good health and CMV-seropositive. Sequencing used PBMCs.

The DNA sequence follows: TGTGCCAGCAGCTTATTAGAAGGGGGCTGGGAGACCCAGTACTTC. Translation gives CASSLLEGGWETQYF. The receptor chain draws on TRBV7-6 and TRBJ2-5, and TRBD1 matches 7 of the central bases. Reading the germline V gene gives CDR1 SGHVS and CDR2 FNYEAQ. Reading from cysteine to phenylalanine, the CDR3 counts 15 amino acids. Kept here is only the CDR3 DNA, which spans 45 bases and is read in frame from base 1. Trimmed from V: 2 bases; trimmed from J: 5 bases; junction bases lacking a gene match: 8.